This TCR beta chain was observed in a study of blood T cell repertoires in COVID-19. As for the study in general: Acute-phase and convalescent COVID-19 samples originated in the United States, Italy and Spain. Sample material is recorded as cDNA or gDNA derived from T cells, B-cell-depleted T cells, or PBMCs.

The Seattle site enrolled patients during active infection and followed them longitudinally. Methods used by the authors: Estimation of nucleated cell counts was performed using reference gene primer amplification. Measured with immunoSEQ multiplex PCR; TCRdb has only the in-frame clones, and not every one. V and J calls and clone size are those listed in that table; D and trimming were worked out from the DNA. The data contain about 370,000 clones, around 90% of them seen just once; the ten biggest clones take up 3%. This CDR3 is 19 amino acids long. The rearrangement links TRBV21-1 to TRBJ2-3; the DNA was not compared with TRBD2, the D call given in the table. TRBV21-1 is a pseudogene. The clonotype comes from a woman under 40 with COVID-19, enrolled during active disease. Sample: peripheral blood. This CDR3 is CASSKISTRLAASTDTQYF. The CDR3 DNA is TGTGCCAGCAGCAAAATATCCACTCGACTAGCGGCTAGCACAGATACGCAGTATTTT.